This passage covers 20 T cell receptor beta chains from one sample sequenced in a study of T cell responses to AZD1222 COVID-19 vaccine. The assay was immunoSEQ multiplex PCR, and TCRdb's table has in-frame clones only and misses some. Among fewer than 150,000 clones listed, nearly 90% were seen once. The sample in question was peripheral blood, obtained 28 days after the second AZD1222 dose. These receptors all stem from an adult who received the AZD1222 COVID-19 vaccine.

This clone has just one count. The chain links TRBV29-1 to TRBJ2-1; the match to TRBD2 covers 16 bases. The CDR3 consists of 16 residues. With 5 bases clipped from V and 7 bases from J, the junction kept 8 bases outside the gene matches. Germline CDR1 is SQVTM and CDR2 is ANQGSEA. The CDR3 DNA is TGCAGCGTTCGACCCGGGACTAGCGGGAGGGGTAATGAGCAGTTCTTC. Protein: CSVRPGTSGRGNEQFF.

This clone was seen a single time. The CDR3 here is CASSQSVGQPQHF. The CDR3 region has the DNA TGTGCCAGCAGCCAATCAGTTGGGCAGCCCCAGCATTTT. This sequence joins TRBV3-1 (or the pseudogene TRBV3-2) and TRBJ1-5; the D is unclear. Trimming took off 2 bases at V and 7 bases at J, with 9 bases between the two ends. Germline assignment: CDR1 LGHDT and CDR2 YNNKEL (reference sequence). This CDR3 is built from 13 residues.

The gene calls are TRBV6-6 and TRBJ2-7, with D possibly matching TRBD1 (6 bases). V was clipped by 0 bases and J by 4 bases, with 10 bases between them. Germline-derived CDR1 and CDR2 are MNHNY and SVGAGI (reference sequence). The CDR3 is 14 amino acids. The CDR3, as DNA: TGTGCCAGCAGTTACTCGGGGACATCATACGAGCAGTACTTC. Encoded protein: CASSYSGTSYEQYF.

The CDR3 is CASSFMGGANTEQYF. The CDR3 DNA is TGTGCCAGCAGCTTCATGGGGGGCGCGAATACCGAGCAGTACTTC. This chain uses TRBV7-2 with TRBJ2-7, with D perhaps assigned TRBD1 or TRBD2 (6 bases each). V gave up 3 bases and J gave up 6 bases, with 18 bases separating them. The germline V gene has CDR1 SGHTA and CDR2 FQGNSA. The CDR3 extends over 15 amino acids.

This rearrangement joins TRBV7-9 to TRBJ2-1; weak D call: TRBD2 (5 bases). With 5 bases removed from V and 6 bases from J, the gap between germline ends came to 29 bases. Per the germline V gene, CDR1 is SEHNR and CDR2 is FQNEAQ (reference sequence). The CDR3 totals 19 residues. CDR3 sequence (DNA): TGTGCCAGCAGCCCTAGGACCAGCTTGCTAGAGTGGACTGCCAATGAGCAGTTCTTC. Its protein product is CASSPRTSLLEWTANEQFF.

This clone was recorded only once. The V call is TRBV7-9, the J call TRBJ2-5; no reliable D call. Per germline, CDR1 SEHNR and CDR2 FQNEAQ (reference sequence). Trimming removed 1 base at V and 4 bases at J, with 4 bases between. This CDR3 contains 12 residues. The chain's CDR3 is CASSLVRETQYF. The DNA for the CDR3 is TGTGCCAGCAGCTTAGTGCGAGAGACCCAGTACTTC.

This chain uses TRBV6-5 with TRBJ2-5, with 11 bases lining up with TRBD1. V gave up 4 bases and J gave up 3 bases; unmatched junction bases: 4. The CDR3 has 15 amino acids. CDR1 is MNHEY, CDR2 SVGAGI, per germline. CDR3 nucleotide sequence: TGTGCCAGCAGTTCTCCGGGACAGGGGGAAGAGACCCAGTACTTC. The encoded protein is CASSSPGQGEETQYF.

This clone was counted between two and nine times. The rearrangement links TRBV7-9 to TRBJ1-6; tentative D call: TRBD1 (6 bases). Trimming removed 0 bases from V and 6 bases from J, with 15 bases in between. Germline CDR1 is SEHNR and CDR2 is FQNEAQ (reference sequence). This CDR3 is 17 amino acids long. The CDR3 DNA follows: TGTGCCAGCAGCTTAGCGCCGGGGGCTCCTTCTAATTCACCCCTCCACTTT. Its translation is CASSLAPGAPSNSPLHF.

This chain uses TRBV9 with TRBJ1-1; tentative D call: TRBD1 (6 bases). The CDR3 runs 15 residues. In germline, CDR1 is SGDLS, CDR2 YYNGEE. V lost 3 bases to trimming and J lost 0 bases, with 12 bases between them. In DNA, the CDR3 is TGTGCCAGCAGCGCTGTTACAGGGATGAACACTGAAGCTTTCTTT. Its translation is CASSAVTGMNTEAFF.

This chain links TRBV19 with TRBJ1-1; no reliable D call. Looked up from germline, CDR1 is LNHDA and CDR2 is SQIVND (reference sequence). V was pared by 4 bases and J by 2 bases, with 11 bases between. The CDR3 sequence is 14 residues long. DNA of the CDR3: TGTGCCAGTAGTACCGAGACCGCTAACACTGAAGCTTTCTTT. Translated: CASSTETANTEAFF.

The chain uses TRBV2 and TRBJ1-5, with D tentatively TRBD1 (5 bases). The V gene's germline CDR1 is SNHLY and CDR2 FYNNEI. Trimming took off 7 bases at V and 6 bases at J, with 13 bases between the two ends. The CDR3 totals 13 residues. As DNA, the CDR3 is TGTGCCAGCAACCGGGAAAGGGGTCAGCCCCAGCATTTT. This translates into CASNRERGQPQHF.

The rearrangement uses TRBV21-1 and TRBJ1-2; the D call of TRBD1 is as the table states it, not checked on the DNA. TRBV21-1 is shown as a pseudogene. CDR3 size: 16 residues. The CDR3 sequence: CASSKCEGRGIRGYTF. The CDR3 DNA sequence: TGTGCCAGCAGCAAATGTGAAGGCAGGGGGATCCGTGGCTACACCTTC.

CDR3 protein: CASSLTQGASEAFF. CDR3 in DNA: TGTGCCAGCAGCTTAACGCAGGGGGCCAGTGAAGCTTTCTTT. This chain uses TRBV7-3 with TRBJ1-1, with 8 nucleotides matching TRBD1. V shed 0 bases, J shed 7 bases, and the junction held 4 bases outside the gene matches. Germline CDR1 is SGHTA and CDR2 is FQGTGA. The CDR3 has 14 residues. The complete variable domain, with remaining parts taken from reference TRBV7-3 and TRBJ1-1, reads GAGVSQTPSNKVTEKGKYVELRCDPISGHTALYWYRQSLGQGPEFLIYFQGTGAADDSGLPNDRFFAVRPEGSVSTLKIQRTERGDSAVYLCASSLTQGASEAFFGQGTRLTVV.

J is TRBJ1-4 and V is TRBV28; D not resolved. Trimming shortened V by 6 bases and J by 4 bases, and 18 bases separated the two germline ends. The CDR3 spans 16 residues. Germline-derived CDR1 and CDR2 are MDHEN and SYDVKM. The CDR3 loop reads CASSPGRARNNEKLFF. The DNA for the CDR3 is TGTGCCAGCAGCCCTGGGCGTGCAAGAAATAATGAAAAACTGTTTTTT.

The J gene is TRBJ2-7, the V gene TRBV4-2, with TRBD2 matching 7 bases. In germline, CDR1 is LGHNA, CDR2 YNFKEQ. J gave up 7 bases and V 0 bases, and 6 bases lay outside the gene matches. The CDR3 contains 14 residues. The CDR3 loop is CASSQDVAGGEQYF. CDR3 in DNA: TGTGCCAGCAGCCAAGACGTAGCGGGTGGTGAGCAGTACTTC.

The chain recombines TRBV7-9 with TRBJ1-1; 8 positions agree with TRBD1. This CDR3 is built from 13 residues. Germline V gives CDR1 SEHNR, CDR2 FQNEAQ (reference sequence). V dropped 3 bases and J dropped 6; count of bases not matched to a gene: 3. DNA of the CDR3: TGTGCCAGCAGCTTTCCGGACAGGGCTGAAGCTTTCTTT. It encodes CASSFPDRAEAFF. Supplemented by reference TRBV7-9 and TRBJ1-1, the full variable domain reads DTGVSQNPRHKITKRGQNVTFRCDPISEHNRLYWYRQTLGQGPEFLTYFQNEAQLEKSRLLSDRFSAERPKGSFSTLEIQRTEQGDSAMYLCASSFPDRAEAFFGQGTRLTVV.

This chain uses TRBV3-1 (or the pseudogene TRBV3-2) with TRBJ2-2; D not resolved. Germline CDR1 LGHDT, CDR2 YNNKEL (reference sequence). The V gene lost 4 bases and the J gene lost 4 bases, with 10 bases spanning the gap. The CDR3 totals 14 residues. CDR3 DNA sequence: TGTGCCAGCAGCCGTCCCCGTCGCACCGGGGAGCTGTTTTTT. Its protein product is CASSRPRRTGELFF.

This chain joins TRBV7-3 and TRBJ1-3; no reliable D call. V lost 2 bases and J 8 bases, leaving 16 bases between the germline ends. The length of the CDR3 is 15 residues. Per the germline V gene, CDR1 is SGHTA and CDR2 is FQGTGA. CDR3 nucleotides: TGTGCCAGCAGCTTATTTGGGCAGCCCGGAGACACCATATATTTT. It codes for CASSLFGQPGDTIYF.

Only one count was recorded for this clone. The chain combines TRBV6-5 with TRBJ2-7; D perhaps matches TRBD1 (5 bases). Germline V CDR1 and CDR2: MNHEY, SVGAGI. The CDR3 has 12 amino acids. V was pared by 5 bases and J by 6 bases, with 11 bases between. CDR3 DNA: TGTGCCAGCAGTCTCCAGGGAATCGAGCAGTACTTC. It encodes CASSLQGIEQYF.

The chain employs TRBV9 and TRBJ1-2; 7 bases map to TRBD1. The germline gives CDR1 SGDLS, CDR2 YYNGEE. V lost 4 bases, J lost 0 bases, and 6 bases stayed unmatched. The length of the CDR3 is 15 residues. DNA of the CDR3: TGTGCCAGCAGCCTGAGGGACAGAGCTAACTATGGCTACACCTTC. Its translation: CASSLRDRANYGYTF. Filled out from reference TRBV9 and TRBJ1-2, the complete variable domain reads DSGVTQTPKHLITATGQRVTLRCSPRSGDLSVYWYQQSLDQGLQFLIQYYNGEERAKGNILERFSAQQFPDLHSELNLSSLELGDSALYFCASSLRDRANYGYTFGSGTRLTVV.